The rows below give T cell receptor beta chains drawn from one sample of a study of early T cells in non-severe SARS-CoV-2 infection. From the 5' RACE reads, TCRdb called clonotypes with MiXCR, one entry per CDR3 protein. The sample lists tens of thousands of distinct CDR3 sequences; 12% were seen once. Material: whole blood. The receptors here all came from an adult who was a healthcare worker with PCR-confirmed SARS-CoV-2 infection or an uninfected control (not recorded which). Each CDR3 is given with its conserved first and last residue. A D gene is named only where the DNA matches it firmly. Where a row states a size, it is once, few, many or the class of an expanded clone; other rows omit it.

d_call clone_size j_call v_call cdr3_aa cdr3_nt
TRBD2 many TRBJ2-1 TRBV20-1 CSASASGNNEQFF TGCAGTGCTAGTGCTAGCGGTAACAATGAGCAGTTCTTC
. . TRBJ2-7 TRBV6-2/TRBV6-3 CASVRVAFHYEQYF TGTGCCAGCGTTCGGGTGGCTTTCCACTACGAGCAGTACTTC
. . TRBJ1-1 TRBV5-1 CASSLFAGVANTEAFF TGCGCCAGCAGCTTATTTGCTGGGGTCGCGAACACTGAAGCTTTCTTT
TRBD2 many TRBJ2-7 TRBV18 CASSPEAGGGEQYF TGTGCCAGCTCACCAGAGGCGGGAGGAGGGGAGCAGTACTTC
TRBD2 . TRBJ2-3 TRBV6-2/TRBV6-3 CASRKAGGSDTQYF TGTGCCAGCAGGAAGGCGGGAGGCTCAGATACGCAGTATTTT
. . TRBJ2-5 TRBV5-1 CASSQAAQETQYF TGCGCCAGCAGCCAAGCGGCGCAAGAGACCCAGTACTTC
. . TRBJ2-5 TRBV15 CATSRDLREETQYF TGTGCCACCAGCAGAGATCTTAGGGAAGAGACCCAGTACTTC
. . TRBJ1-2 TRBV5-5 CASSGLVSYGYTF TGTGCCAGCAGCGGGCTTGTTTCCTATGGCTACACCTTC
TRBD2 many TRBJ2-3 TRBV2 CASSAWTRSQLSDTQYF TGTGCCAGCAGTGCTTGGACTAGATCGCAACTTTCGGATACGCAGTATTTT
TRBD1 many TRBJ1-2 TRBV29-1 CSVEPSTGVGYGYTF TGCAGCGTTGAACCTTCCACAGGGGTTGGCTATGGCTACACCTTC
TRBD2 few TRBJ2-5 TRBV5-4 CASSLAAGEPETQYF TGTGCCAGCAGCTTGGCCGCGGGGGAGCCAGAGACCCAGTACTTC